Here is one T cell receptor beta chain with its context. This clonotype has more than one count but fewer than ten. Its antigen is currently not known. Base qualities are missing; no much larger clone stands one base away. This specimen comes from a study of CD8 T cells in ankylosing spondylitis (dated by TCRdb to 2016 to 2017). Study-wide context: To find TCR variants linked to disease, the study profiled T cell receptor beta repertoires in ankylosing spondylitis patients and healthy donors. The full study cohort was made up of about two dozen ankylosing spondylitis patients and 108 healthy donors. Peripheral blood samples were taken, and synovial fluid was additionally collected from ankylosing spondylitis patients. Paper-wide results and their limitations: Some TCR beta motif variants had previously been reported in synovial fluid and blood of reactive arthritis patients, which suggested common disease-initiation mechanisms. A CD8+ phenotype was shown by the disease-linked clones, which were found at relatively low frequencies in peripheral blood. Blood from ankylosing spondylitis patients appeared to be characterized by a TCR beta motif composed of 7 to 9 highly homologous amino acid variants. Significant enrichment of the disease-linked clones was reported in matched synovial fluid samples from ankylosing spondylitis patients.

Looking up the germline V gene (reference sequence) yields CDR1 SGHKS and CDR2 YYEKEE. V is cut by 7 bases and J by 16 bases, and the space between the germline ends is 21 bases. Reading from cysteine to phenylalanine, the CDR3 counts 13 amino acids. Solely the CDR3 DNA is kept, with 39 bases framed from the first base. Sequenced using an Illumina HiSeq 2500. TCR beta libraries were prepared by quantitative 5'-RACE with molecular barcodes. Turning to the authors' computational methods: A new computational method based on a probabilistic model of VDJ rearrangement was used to identify disease-linked TCR variants. TCRdb itself trimmed the public reads at Q25 with fastp, ran MiXCR and retained productive beta chains. One record per CDR3 amino acid sequence lists the most common genes and DNA. These V and J calls derive from TCRdb rather than the authors' analysis. The sample has about 390,000 distinct CDR3 sequences on record, 20% to 25% of them singletons. The ten largest make up about 15% of the sample.

The chain links TRBV5-5 with TRBJ2-6, with the D segment identity uncertain. Sequenced: blood, either unsorted or a sorted T cell fraction (not recorded which). The sequence was collected from a male donor with ankylosing spondylitis. In nucleotides, the sequence is TGTGCCAGCTCGGTCGACCCTATTGGCGTTCTGACTTTC. It encodes CASSVDPIGVLTF.